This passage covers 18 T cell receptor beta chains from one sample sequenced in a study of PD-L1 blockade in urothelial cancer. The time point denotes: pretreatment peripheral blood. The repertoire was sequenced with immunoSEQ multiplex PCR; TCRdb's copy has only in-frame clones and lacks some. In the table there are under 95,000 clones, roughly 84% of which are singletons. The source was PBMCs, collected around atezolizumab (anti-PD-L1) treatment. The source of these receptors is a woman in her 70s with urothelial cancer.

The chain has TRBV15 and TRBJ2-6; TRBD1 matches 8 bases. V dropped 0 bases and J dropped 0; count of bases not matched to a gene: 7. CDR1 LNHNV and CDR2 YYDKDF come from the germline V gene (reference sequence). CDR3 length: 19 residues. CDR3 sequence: CATSRDPGGSISGANVLTF. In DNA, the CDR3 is TGTGCCACCAGCAGAGACCCAGGGGGCTCAATCTCTGGGGCCAACGTCCTGACTTTC.

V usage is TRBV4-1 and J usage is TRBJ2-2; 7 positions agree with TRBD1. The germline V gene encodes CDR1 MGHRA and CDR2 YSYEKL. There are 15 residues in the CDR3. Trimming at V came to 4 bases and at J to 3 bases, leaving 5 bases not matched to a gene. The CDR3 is CASSPPGQYTGELFF. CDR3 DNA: TGCGCCAGCAGCCCACCGGGACAGTACACCGGGGAGCTGTTTTTT.

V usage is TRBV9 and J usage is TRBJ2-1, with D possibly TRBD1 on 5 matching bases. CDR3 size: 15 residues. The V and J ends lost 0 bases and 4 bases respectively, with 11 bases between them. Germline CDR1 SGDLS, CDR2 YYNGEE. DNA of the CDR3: TGTGCCAGCAGCGTAGAAGGGGCCACGTACAATGAGCAGTTCTTC. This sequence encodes CASSVEGATYNEQFF.

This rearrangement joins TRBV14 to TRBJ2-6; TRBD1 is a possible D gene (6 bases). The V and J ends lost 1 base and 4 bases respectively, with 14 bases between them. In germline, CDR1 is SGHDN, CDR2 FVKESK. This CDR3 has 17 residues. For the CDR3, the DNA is TGTGCCAGCAGCCAAGTATTTCAGGGGCCCGGGGCCAACGTCCTGACTTTC. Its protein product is CASSQVFQGPGANVLTF.

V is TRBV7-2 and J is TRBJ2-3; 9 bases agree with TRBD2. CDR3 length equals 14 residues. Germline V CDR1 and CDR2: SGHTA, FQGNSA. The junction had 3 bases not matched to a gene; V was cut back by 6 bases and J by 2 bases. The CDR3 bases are TGTGCCAGCAGTGGACTAGCGTACACAGATACGCAGTATTTT. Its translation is CASSGLAYTDTQYF.

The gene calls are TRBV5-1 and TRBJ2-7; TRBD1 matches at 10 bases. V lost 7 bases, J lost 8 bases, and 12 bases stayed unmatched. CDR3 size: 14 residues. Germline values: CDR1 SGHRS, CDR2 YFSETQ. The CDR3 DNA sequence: TGCGCCAGCGGGGACTTATCGACAGGGGGCCAGCAGTACTTC. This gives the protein CASGDLSTGGQQYF.

CDR3 in DNA: TGTGCCAGCAGCTTATTGGGGACAGGAGCCTACGAGCAGTACTTC. Its protein product is CASSLLGTGAYEQYF. The chain joins TRBV7-2 to TRBJ2-7, with 8 bases that match TRBD1. The CDR3 is made up of 15 amino acids. Per germline, CDR1 SGHTA and CDR2 FQGNSA. J was trimmed by 2 bases and V by 2 bases; bases with no gene match: 5.

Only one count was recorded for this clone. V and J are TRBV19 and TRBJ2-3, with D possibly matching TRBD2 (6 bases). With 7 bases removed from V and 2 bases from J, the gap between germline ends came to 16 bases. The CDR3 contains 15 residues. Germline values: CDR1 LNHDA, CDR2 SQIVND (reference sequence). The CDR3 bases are TGTGCCAGTAAACGGGGAGGTTCCCACACAGATACGCAGTATTTT. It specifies CASKRGGSHTDTQYF.

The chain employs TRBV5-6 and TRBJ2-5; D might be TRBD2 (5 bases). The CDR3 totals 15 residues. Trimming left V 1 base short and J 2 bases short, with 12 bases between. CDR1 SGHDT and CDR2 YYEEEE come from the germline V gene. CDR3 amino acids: CASSLLLRRQETQYF. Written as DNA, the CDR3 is TGTGCCAGCAGCTTGTTGCTGAGGAGGCAAGAGACCCAGTACTTC.

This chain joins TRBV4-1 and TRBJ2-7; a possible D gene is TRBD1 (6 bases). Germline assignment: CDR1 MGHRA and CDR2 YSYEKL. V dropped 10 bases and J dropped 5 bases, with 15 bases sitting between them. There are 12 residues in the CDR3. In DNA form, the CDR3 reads TGCGCCACCTTACAGGGCAAGGACGAGCAGTACTTC. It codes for CATLQGKDEQYF.

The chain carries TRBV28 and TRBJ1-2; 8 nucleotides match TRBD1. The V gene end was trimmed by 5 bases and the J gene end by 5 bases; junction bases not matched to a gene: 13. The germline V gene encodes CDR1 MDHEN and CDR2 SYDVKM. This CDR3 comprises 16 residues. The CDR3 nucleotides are TGTGCCAGCAGTACCCGACAGGGGATGGGTTATTATGGCTACACCTTC. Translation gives CASSTRQGMGYYGYTF.

For the CDR3, the DNA is TGCGCCAGCAGTGAGTGGACAGGAGAGAACACCGGGGAGCTGTTTTTT. The encoded protein is CASSEWTGENTGELFF. This sequence joins TRBV10-1 and TRBJ2-2, with 7 bases identical to TRBD1. V lost 1 base and J lost 1; bases outside the gene matches: 3. This CDR3 region has 16 residues. Germline values: CDR1 WNHNN, CDR2 SYGVQD (reference sequence).

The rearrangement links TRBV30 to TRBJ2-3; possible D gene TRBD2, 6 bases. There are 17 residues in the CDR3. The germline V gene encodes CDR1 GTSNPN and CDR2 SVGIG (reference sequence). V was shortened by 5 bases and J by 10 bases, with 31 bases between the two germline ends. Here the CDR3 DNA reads TGTGCCTGGGGGCCCGAAAAACTAAGGACCCTCTCGGGAGCGCAGTATTTT. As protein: CAWGPEKLRTLSGAQYF.

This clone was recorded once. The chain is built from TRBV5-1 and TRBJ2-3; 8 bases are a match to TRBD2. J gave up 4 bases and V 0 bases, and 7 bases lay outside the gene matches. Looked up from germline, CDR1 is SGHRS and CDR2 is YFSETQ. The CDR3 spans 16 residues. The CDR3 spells CASSLGNSGTPDTQYF. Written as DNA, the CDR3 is TGCGCCAGCAGCTTGGGGAATAGCGGGACCCCAGATACGCAGTATTTT.

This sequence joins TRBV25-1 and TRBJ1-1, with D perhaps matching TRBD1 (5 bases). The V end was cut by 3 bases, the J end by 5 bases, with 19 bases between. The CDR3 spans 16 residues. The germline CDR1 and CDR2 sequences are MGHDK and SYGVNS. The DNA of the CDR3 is TGTGCCAGCAGTGACCAGGGACTGCGGCTCGGTACTGAAGCTTTCTTT. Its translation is CASSDQGLRLGTEAFF.

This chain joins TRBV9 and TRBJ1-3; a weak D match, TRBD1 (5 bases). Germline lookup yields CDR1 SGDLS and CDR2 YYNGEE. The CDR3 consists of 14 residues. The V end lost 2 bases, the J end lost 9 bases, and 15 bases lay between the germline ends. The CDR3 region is CASSVQLMGGTIYF. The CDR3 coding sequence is TGTGCCAGCAGCGTCCAACTCATGGGGGGCACCATATATTTT.

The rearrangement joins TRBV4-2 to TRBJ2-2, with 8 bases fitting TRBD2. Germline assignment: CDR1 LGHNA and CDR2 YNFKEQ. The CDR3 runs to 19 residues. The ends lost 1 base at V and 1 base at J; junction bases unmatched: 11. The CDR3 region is CASSQGLAGLHLNTGELFF. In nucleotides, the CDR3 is TGTGCCAGCAGCCAAGGGCTAGCGGGCTTACACCTGAACACCGGGGAGCTGTTTTTT.

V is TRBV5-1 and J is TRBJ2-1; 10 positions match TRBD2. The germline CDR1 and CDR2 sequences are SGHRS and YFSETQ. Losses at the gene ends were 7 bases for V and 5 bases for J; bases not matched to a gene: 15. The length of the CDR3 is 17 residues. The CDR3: CASWGGPTSGVDNEQFF. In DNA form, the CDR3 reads TGCGCCAGCTGGGGGGGCCCTACTAGCGGGGTTGACAATGAGCAGTTCTTC. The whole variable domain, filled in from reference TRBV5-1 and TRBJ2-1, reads KAGVTQTPRYLIKTRGQQVTLSCSPISGHRSVSWYQQTPGQGLQFLFEYFSETQRNKGNFPGRFSGRQFSNSRSEMNVSTLELGDSALYLCASWGGPTSGVDNEQFFGPGTRLTVL.